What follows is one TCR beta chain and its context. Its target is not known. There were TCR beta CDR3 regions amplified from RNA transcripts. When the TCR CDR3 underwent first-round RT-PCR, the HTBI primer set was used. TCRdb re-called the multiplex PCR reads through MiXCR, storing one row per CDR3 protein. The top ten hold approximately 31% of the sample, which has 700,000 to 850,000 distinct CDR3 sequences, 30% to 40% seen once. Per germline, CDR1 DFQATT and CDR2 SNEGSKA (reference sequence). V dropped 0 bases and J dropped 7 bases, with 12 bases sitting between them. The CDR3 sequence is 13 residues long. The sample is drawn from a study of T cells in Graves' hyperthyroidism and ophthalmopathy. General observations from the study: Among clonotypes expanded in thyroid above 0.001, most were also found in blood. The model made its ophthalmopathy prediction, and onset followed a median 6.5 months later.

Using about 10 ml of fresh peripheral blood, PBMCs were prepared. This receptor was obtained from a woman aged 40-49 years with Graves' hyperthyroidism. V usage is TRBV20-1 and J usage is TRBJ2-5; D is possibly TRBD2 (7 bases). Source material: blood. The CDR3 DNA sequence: TGCAGTGCTAGAGACAAGGGGGGGGGGACCCAGTACTTC. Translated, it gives CSARDKGGGTQYF.